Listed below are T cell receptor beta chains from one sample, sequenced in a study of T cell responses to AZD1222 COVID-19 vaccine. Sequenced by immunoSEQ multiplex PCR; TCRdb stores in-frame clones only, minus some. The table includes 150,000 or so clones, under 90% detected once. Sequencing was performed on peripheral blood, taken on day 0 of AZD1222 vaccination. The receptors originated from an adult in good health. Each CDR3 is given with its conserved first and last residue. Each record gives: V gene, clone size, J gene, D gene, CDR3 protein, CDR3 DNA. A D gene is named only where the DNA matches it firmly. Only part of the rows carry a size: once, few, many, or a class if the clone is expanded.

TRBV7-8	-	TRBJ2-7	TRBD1	CASSSGGRPALEQYF	TGTGCCAGCAGCTCAGGGGGTCGCCCTGCCCTGGAGCAGTACTTC
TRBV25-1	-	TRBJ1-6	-	CASSEVGTKVSPLHF	TGTGCCAGCAGTGAGGTCGGGACAAAGGTTTCACCCCTCCACTTT
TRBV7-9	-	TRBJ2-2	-	CASSYGLGYTGELFF	TGTGCCAGCAGCTATGGACTGGGCTACACCGGGGAGCTGTTTTTT
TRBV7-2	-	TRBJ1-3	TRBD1	CASSLAGTAGGNTIYF	TGTGCCAGCAGCTTAGCCGGGACAGCGGGTGGAAACACCATATATTTT
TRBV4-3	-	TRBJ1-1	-	CASSQEDRTSNTEAFF	TGCGCCAGCAGCCAAGAAGACAGGACCTCGAACACTGAAGCTTTCTTT
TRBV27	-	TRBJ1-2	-	CASSLSIVAGEGGYTF	TGTGCCAGCAGTTTATCGATAGTGGCAGGGGAAGGTGGCTACACCTTC
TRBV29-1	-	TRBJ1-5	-	CSVKEGNQPQHF	TGCAGCGTGAAAGAGGGCAATCAGCCCCAGCATTTT
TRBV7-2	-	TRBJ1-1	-	CASSKGGQLIHTEAFF	TGTGCCAGCAGCAAAGGGGGGCAGCTCATTCACACTGAAGCTTTCTTT
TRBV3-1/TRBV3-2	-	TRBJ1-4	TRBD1	CASSQPGQDNEKLFF	TGTGCCAGCAGCCAGCCGGGACAGGATAATGAAAAACTGTTTTTT
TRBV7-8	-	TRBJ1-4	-	CASSLEGGGLSEKLFF	TGTGCCAGCAGCTTAGAGGGGGGGGGATTGAGTGAAAAACTGTTTTTT
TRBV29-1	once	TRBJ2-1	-	CSVEGVPTGGISYNEQFF	TGCAGCGTTGAAGGAGTACCCACCGGCGGTATCTCCTACAATGAGCAGTTCTTC
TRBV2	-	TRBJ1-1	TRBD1	CASSMTGSATEAFF	TGTGCCAGCTCTATGACAGGGTCGGCCACTGAAGCTTTCTTT
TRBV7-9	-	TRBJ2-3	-	CASEGPFTDTQYF	TGTGCCAGCGAGGGACCTTTCACAGATACGCAGTATTTT
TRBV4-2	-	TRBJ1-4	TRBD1	CASGHTGGTNEKLFF	TGTGCCAGCGGTCATACAGGGGGAACTAATGAAAAACTGTTTTTT